This entry features one T cell receptor (beta chain) sequence. Read coverage stops 3 residues before the CDR3 terminus; the germline J gene supplies the remainder. The repertoire was sequenced with immunoSEQ multiplex PCR; TCRdb's copy has only in-frame clones and lacks some. The sample has under 45,000 clones; the top ten hold roughly 6%. This sample is part of a study of T cells in women clearing cervical HPV infection. This CDR3 region has 13 residues. The germline gives CDR1 SNHLY, CDR2 FYNNEI. Trimming stripped 4 bases from V and 4 bases from J, with 10 bases between. The sample taken for sequencing was blood buffy coat. J is TRBJ2-5 and V is TRBV2; possibly TRBD2 for D (6 bases). This clonotype was obtained from a woman aged 18-69 years with a cervical HPV16 infection that either progressed to CIN3+ or cleared (not recorded which). Partial CDR3 DNA: TGTGCCAGCAGTGGACTAGGGCGAGAGACC. Amino acids: CASSGLGRET. The whole CDR3 is CASSGLGRETQYF.